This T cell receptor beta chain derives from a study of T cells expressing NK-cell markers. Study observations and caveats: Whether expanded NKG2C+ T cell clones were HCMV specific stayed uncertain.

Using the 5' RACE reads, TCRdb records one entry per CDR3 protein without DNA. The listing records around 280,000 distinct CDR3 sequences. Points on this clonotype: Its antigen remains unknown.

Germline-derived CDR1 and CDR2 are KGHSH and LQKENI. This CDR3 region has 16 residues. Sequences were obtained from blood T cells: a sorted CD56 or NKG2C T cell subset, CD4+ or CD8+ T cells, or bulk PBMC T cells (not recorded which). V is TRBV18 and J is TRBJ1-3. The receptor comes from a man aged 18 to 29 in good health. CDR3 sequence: CASSPPSGDSGNTIYF.